The 2 T cell receptor beta chains presented below share a single source sample, sequenced in a study of T-cell memory formation after mild COVID-19. Using its own MiXCR run on the 5' RACE reads, TCRdb lists one record per CDR3 protein. Here the sample spans approximately 300,000 distinct CDR3 sequences, around 8% being singletons. Input material: PBMCs or a T cell subset sorted from them (not recorded which). These receptors all come from a man aged 18 to 35 who had mild COVID-19 (a few samples of this study predate the infection). Cell type and time point are not known.

The J gene is TRBJ2-1, the V gene TRBV29-1; TRBD2 aligns across 9 bases. The V gene end was trimmed by 5 bases and the J gene end by 3 bases; junction bases not matched to a gene: 14. This CDR3 region has 17 residues. Per the germline V gene, CDR1 is SQVTM and CDR2 is ANQGSEA. The CDR3 spells CSVSRAGGLSGYNEQFF. CDR3 nucleotide sequence: TGCAGCGTTAGTAGAGCGGGGGGTTTAAGTGGCTACAATGAGCAGTTCTTC.

This clonotype was seen at least ten times. The V gene is TRBV7-3, the J gene TRBJ2-1; 8 nucleotides match TRBD2. The CDR3 is 14 residues long. V was clipped by 0 bases and J by 9 bases; unmatched bases: 4. Germline CDR1 and CDR2: SGHTA and FQGTGA. CDR3 region: CASSLTSGGGEQFF. CDR3 DNA sequence: TGTGCCAGCAGCTTAACCAGCGGGGGAGGTGAGCAGTTCTTC.